This T cell receptor beta chain comes out of a study of blood T cell repertoires in COVID-19. Repertoires were generated with immunoSEQ multiplex PCR, while TCRdb's copy carries only in-frame clones and drops some. The repertoire includes under 450,000 clones, around 86% of them detected once, and roughly 5.1% sits in the top ten. Germline loops: CDR1 MNHEY, CDR2 SMNVEV (reference sequence). V lost 2 bases and J lost 4, with 17 bases in between. This CDR3 is built from 16 residues. The specimen was PBMCs or T cells enriched from blood (not recorded which). The clonotype originates from a woman aged 45-60 years who had recovered from COVID-19. This chain joins TRBV27 and TRBJ1-1; tentative D call: TRBD1 (6 bases). The CDR3 bases are TGTGCCAGCAGTTTAGGCAGGGGCATAGATAGCACTGAAGCTTTCTTT. Its translation is CASSLGRGIDSTEAFF.